The 9 T cell receptor beta chains in this list originate from one sample, sequenced in a study of identical twins. TCRdb ran MiXCR on the 5' RACE reads and lists one entry per CDR3 protein. The sample lists hundreds of thousands of distinct CDR3 sequences, approximately 9% seen once, with over 4.5% in the top ten. The sequenced sample consisted of memory (CD45RO+) T cells sorted from blood. Every receptor here comes from a woman aged 18-29 years in good health.

The chain employs TRBV11-2 and TRBJ2-5; the D gene is possibly TRBD1 (5 bases). The CDR3 sequence is 13 residues long. Between the trimmed V and J ends, which lost 4 bases and 4 bases, there was a span of 10 bases. Germline CDR1 is SGHAT and CDR2 is FQNNGV. The chain's CDR3 is CASSSRVGETQYF. The CDR3 DNA reads as TGTGCCAGCAGCTCCAGGGTGGGAGAGACCCAGTACTTC.

A few counts support this clonotype. The rearrangement links TRBV7-9 to TRBJ1-6; weak D call: TRBD1 (6 bases). Trimming shortened V by 1 base and J by 15 bases, and 16 bases separated the two germline ends. CDR3 length: 14 amino acids. Germline CDR1 reads SEHNR; CDR2 reads FQNEAQ (reference sequence). The DNA for the CDR3 is TGTGCCAGCAGCTTAGGGCAGGGGTCTTTGTTCCTCCACTTT. Translated, it gives CASSLGQGSLFLHF.

The rearrangement uses TRBV4-3 and TRBJ2-3, with no clear D. Per germline, CDR1 LGHNA and CDR2 YSLEER. V gave up 0 bases and J gave up 6 bases, with 13 bases separating them. CDR3 length equals 15 residues. The CDR3: CASSQDLGSADTQYF. CDR3 in DNA: TGCGCCAGCAGCCAAGACCTAGGGTCCGCGGATACGCAGTATTTT.

Only a few counts were recorded for this clonotype. The rearrangement joins TRBV20-1 to TRBJ2-3, with 14 bases that match TRBD2. V shed 4 bases and J 5 bases; nucleotides not matched to a gene: 8. From germline, CDR1 is DFQATT and CDR2 SNEGSKA (reference sequence). This CDR3 is built from 16 residues. CDR3 DNA sequence: TGCAGTGCTACCGGACTAGCGGGGGGCCGGGGAGATACGCAGTATTTT. Its protein is CSATGLAGGRGDTQYF.

This clonotype turned up a few times. The V call is TRBV4-1, the J call TRBJ2-1, with 11 bases lining up with TRBD2. This CDR3 region has 16 residues. Per the germline V gene, CDR1 is MGHRA and CDR2 is YSYEKL. V was clipped by 0 bases and J by 5 bases; unmatched bases: 3. The CDR3 protein is CASSQEIAGGNNEQFF. In nucleotides, the CDR3 is TGCGCCAGCAGCCAAGAGATAGCGGGGGGGAACAATGAGCAGTTCTTC.

This sequence joins TRBV20-1 and TRBJ2-5; 13 positions agree with TRBD2. Losses at the gene ends were 6 bases for V and 5 bases for J; bases not matched to a gene: 6. CDR3 length equals 14 residues. CDR1 DFQATT and CDR2 SNEGSKA come from the germline V gene (reference sequence). This chain's CDR3 is CSAAGLAGRETQYF. The CDR3 DNA sequence: TGCAGTGCGGCGGGACTAGCGGGGCGGGAGACCCAGTACTTC.

This clonotype was recorded at least ten times. This chain links TRBV7-2 with TRBJ2-1; 8 bases line up with TRBD2. Germline loops: CDR1 SGHTA, CDR2 FQGNSA. Unmatched junction bases numbered 13, after V lost 5 bases and J lost 7 bases. The CDR3 consists of 16 residues. The CDR3 sequence is CASSNYLAGRANEQFF. The CDR3 DNA follows: TGTGCCAGCAGCAACTACCTAGCGGGCAGAGCAAATGAGCAGTTCTTC.

This clonotype occurred a few times. The chain is built from TRBV2 and TRBJ2-2; D not resolved. The CDR3 is made up of 15 amino acids. The V end was cut by 4 bases, the J end by 5 bases, with 14 bases between. Germline CDR1 and CDR2: SNHLY and FYNNEI. The chain's CDR3 is CASSAAGVNTGELFF. DNA for the CDR3: TGTGCCAGCAGTGCGGCAGGTGTAAATACCGGGGAGCTGTTTTTT. Full variable domain (missing parts from reference TRBV2 and TRBJ2-2): EPEVTQTPSHQVTQMGQEVILRCVPISNHLYFYWYRQILGQKVEFLVSFYNNEISEKSEIFDDQFSVERPDGSNFTLKIRSTKLEDSAMYFCASSAAGVNTGELFFGEGSRLTVL.

The chain is built from TRBV6-6 and TRBJ1-5; D unclear. V was shortened by 0 bases and J by 7 bases, with 7 bases between the two germline ends. The CDR3 spans 13 residues. CDR1 MNHNY and CDR2 SVGAGI come from the germline V gene (reference sequence). CDR3 DNA sequence: TGTGCCAGCAGTTACTCCCAAGAACAGCCCCAGCATTTT. Amino acids: CASSYSQEQPQHF.